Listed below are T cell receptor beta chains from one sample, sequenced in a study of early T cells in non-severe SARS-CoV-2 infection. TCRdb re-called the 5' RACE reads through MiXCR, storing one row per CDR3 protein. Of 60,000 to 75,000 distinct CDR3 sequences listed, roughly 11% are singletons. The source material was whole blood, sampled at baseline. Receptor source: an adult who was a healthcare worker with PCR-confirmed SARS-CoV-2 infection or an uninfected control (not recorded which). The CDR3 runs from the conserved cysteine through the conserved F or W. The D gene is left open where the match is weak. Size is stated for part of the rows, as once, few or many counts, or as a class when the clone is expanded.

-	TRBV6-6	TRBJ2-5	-	TGTGCCAGCACCCTACCCGGGACGGTTCAAGAGACCCAGTACTTC	CASTLPGTVQETQYF
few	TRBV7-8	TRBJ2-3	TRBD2	TGTGCCAGCAGCATGACTAGCGGGTGGAACACAGATACGCAGTATTTT	CASSMTSGWNTDTQYF
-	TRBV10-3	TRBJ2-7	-	TGTGCCTCCGGACGCTCTAACTACGAGCAGTACTTC	CASGRSNYEQYF
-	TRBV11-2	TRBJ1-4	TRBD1	TGTGCCAGCAGCTTAGGGGACAGGAACACTCAAAAACTGTTTTTT	CASSLGDRNTQKLFF
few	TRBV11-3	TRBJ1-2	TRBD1	TGTGCCAGCAGCTTACGAGGGGACAGAGACAACTATGGCTACACCTTC	CASSLRGDRDNYGYTF
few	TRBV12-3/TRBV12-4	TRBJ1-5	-	TGTGCCAGCAGCGGGCCGCGGAATCAGCCCCAGCATTTT	CASSGPRNQPQHF
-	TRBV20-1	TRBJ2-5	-	TGCAGTGCTAGAGAGCGGGGCCTGGGGCGATTCCAAGAGACCCAGTACTTC	CSARERGLGRFQETQYF
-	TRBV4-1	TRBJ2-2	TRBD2	TGCGCCAGCAGCCAAGACCCATTCCAGCGGGGGGGCGGCGGGGAGCTGTTTTTT	CASSQDPFQRGGGGELFF
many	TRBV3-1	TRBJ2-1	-	TGTGCCAGCAGCCATTACCGGGATGAGCAGTTCTTC	CASSHYRDEQFF
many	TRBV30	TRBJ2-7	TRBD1	TGTGCCTGGAGTTTTTTGGACAGGGGCTACGAGCAGTACTTC	CAWSFLDRGYEQYF
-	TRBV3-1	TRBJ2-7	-	TGTGCCAGCAGCCTTGCTGGGGGAGAGCAGTACTTC	CASSLAGGEQYF
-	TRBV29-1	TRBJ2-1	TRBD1	TGCAGCTTCCGACAGGGATCCTACAATGAGCAGTTCTTC	CSFRQGSYNEQFF
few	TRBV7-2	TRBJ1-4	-	TGTGCCAGCAGCCGTGCCAGTGAAAAACTGTTTTTT	CASSRASEKLFF
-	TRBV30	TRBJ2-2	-	TGTGCCTGGAGCCATTTGGGTCCCGGGGAGCTGTTTTTT	CAWSHLGPGELFF
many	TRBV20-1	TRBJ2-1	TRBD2	TGCAGTGCTCTCCCGGGACTAGCGGGAGGGTGGAATGAGCAGTTCTTC	CSALPGLAGGWNEQFF
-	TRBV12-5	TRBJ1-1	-	TGTGCTAGTGGCCCGCAGGGGGAAGCTTTCTTT	CASGPQGEAFF
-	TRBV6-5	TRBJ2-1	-	TGTGCCAGCAGTTACTCGAATGGTCAGGTACCTGCCAATGAGCAGTTCTTC	CASSYSNGQVPANEQFF
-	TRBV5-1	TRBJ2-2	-	TGCGCCAGCAGCTTGCTTGGAGGGGGCACCGGGGAGCTGATTTTT	CASSLLGGGTGELIF
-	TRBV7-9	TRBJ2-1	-	TGTGCCAGCAGCTTAAAGGGGGGTAGTAACAATGAGCAGTTCTTC	CASSLKGGSNNEQFF
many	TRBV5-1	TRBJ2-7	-	TGCGCCAGCAGCTTGGCCGCAGACGACTACGAGCAGTACTTC	CASSLAADDYEQYF
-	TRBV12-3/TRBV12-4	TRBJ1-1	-	TGTGCCAGCAGTTTCTATCATTGGAAGAACACTGAAGCTTTCTTT	CASSFYHWKNTEAFF
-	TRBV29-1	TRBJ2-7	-	TGCAGCGTTGAAGTACAGTCCTACGAGCAGTACTTC	CSVEVQSYEQYF
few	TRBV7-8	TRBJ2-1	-	TGTGCCAGCAGCTCAGGGACCTTGTACAATGAGCAGTTCTTC	CASSSGTLYNEQFF
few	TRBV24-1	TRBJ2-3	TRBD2	TGTGCCACCAGTGAATTGACTAGCGGGGCCACAGATACGCAGTATTTT	CATSELTSGATDTQYF
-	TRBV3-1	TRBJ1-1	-	TGTGCCAGCAGCCAGGACCGGGGGGCGATCGGGACTGAAGCTTTCTTT	CASSQDRGAIGTEAFF
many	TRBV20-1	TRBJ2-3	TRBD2	TGCAGTGCTAGAGATTTCGGGAGGGCCGATACGCAGTATTTT	CSARDFGRADTQYF
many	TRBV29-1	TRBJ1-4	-	TGCAGCGTTGCTCTTGTTGGCGAAAAACTGTTTTTT	CSVALVGEKLFF
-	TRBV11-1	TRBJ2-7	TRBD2	TGTGCCAGCAGCTCAATAAGGACTAGCGGGAGACTCGACTACGAGCAGTACTTC	CASSSIRTSGRLDYEQYF
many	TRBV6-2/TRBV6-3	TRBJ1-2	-	TGTGCCAGCAGTTCCACGAGAATGGGGGTCGAACTTAACTATGGCTACACCTTC	CASSSTRMGVELNYGYTF
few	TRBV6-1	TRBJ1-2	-	TGTGCCACCGGGGCTCTTGGCTACACCTTC	CATGALGYTF
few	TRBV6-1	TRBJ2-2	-	TGTGCCAGCAGTGAAGCTAATCACGGGGAGCTGTTTTTT	CASSEANHGELFF
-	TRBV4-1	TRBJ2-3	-	TGCGCCAGCAGCCACGGGGGCCCAGATACGCAGTATTTT	CASSHGGPDTQYF
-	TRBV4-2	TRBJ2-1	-	TGTGCCAGCAGCCAGGAGGGGAGGCAGGGTCGGTTCTTC	CASSQEGRQGRFF
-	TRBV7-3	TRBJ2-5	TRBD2	TGTGCCAGCAGCTTGACTAGCGGGGGCGAGACCCAGTACTTC	CASSLTSGGETQYF
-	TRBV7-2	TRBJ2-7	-	TGTGCCAGCAGCTTAGTGCCGGGACTCACGTACGAGCAGTACTTC	CASSLVPGLTYEQYF
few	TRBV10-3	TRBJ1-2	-	TGTGCCATCAGTGCTGGACAATCTAACAACTATGGCTACACCTTC	CAISAGQSNNYGYTF
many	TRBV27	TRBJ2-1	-	TGTGCCAGCATTTCCCCAGCCTACAATGAGCAGTTCTTC	CASISPAYNEQFF
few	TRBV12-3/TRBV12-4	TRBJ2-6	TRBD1	TGTGCCAGCTTCAGGGGGCGGTTGGCTGGGGCCAACGTCCTGACTTTC	CASFRGRLAGANVLTF
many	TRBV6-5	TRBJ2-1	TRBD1	TGTGCCAGCAGTTCCGGGACAGGGGGTGCCAATGAGCAGTTCTTC	CASSSGTGGANEQFF
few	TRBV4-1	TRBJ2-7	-	TGCGCCAGCAGCCAAGATCACAGCCCCTACGAGCAGTACTTC	CASSQDHSPYEQYF
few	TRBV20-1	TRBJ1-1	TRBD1	TGCAGTGCATTGGACAGGGAAGCTTTCTTT	CSALDREAFF
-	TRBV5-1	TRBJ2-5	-	TGCGCCAGCAGCTGGACAGATTACCAAGAGACCCAGTACTTC	CASSWTDYQETQYF
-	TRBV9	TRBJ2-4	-	TGTGCCAGCAGCAAGGCGACGGGATCCAAAAACATTCAGTACTTC	CASSKATGSKNIQYF
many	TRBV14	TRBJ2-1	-	TGTGCCAGCAGCCGAGGGCCGTACAATGAGCAGTTCTTC	CASSRGPYNEQFF